This record covers a single TCR beta chain. The PCR used 60 Vbeta and 13 Jbeta primers. Assay: immunoSEQ multiplex PCR; the TCRdb copy retains only in-frame clones and omits some. The data contain about 190,000 clones, more than 75% of them singletons. This sample is drawn from a study of cytomegalovirus exposure and HLA in healthy donors. In germline, CDR1 is MNHEY, CDR2 SVGAGI. Trimming removed 8 bases from V and 3 bases from J; junction bases left unmatched: 6. There are 14 residues in the CDR3. The TCR sequence derives from a woman in her 50s in good health and CMV-seronegative. The V gene is TRBV6-5, the J gene TRBJ1-3, with TRBD1 identical over 8 bases. Sequenced material: PBMCs. CDR3 region: CASCDRGIGNTIYF. The CDR3 DNA sequence: TGTGCCAGCTGCGACAGGGGTATTGGAAACACCATATATTTT.